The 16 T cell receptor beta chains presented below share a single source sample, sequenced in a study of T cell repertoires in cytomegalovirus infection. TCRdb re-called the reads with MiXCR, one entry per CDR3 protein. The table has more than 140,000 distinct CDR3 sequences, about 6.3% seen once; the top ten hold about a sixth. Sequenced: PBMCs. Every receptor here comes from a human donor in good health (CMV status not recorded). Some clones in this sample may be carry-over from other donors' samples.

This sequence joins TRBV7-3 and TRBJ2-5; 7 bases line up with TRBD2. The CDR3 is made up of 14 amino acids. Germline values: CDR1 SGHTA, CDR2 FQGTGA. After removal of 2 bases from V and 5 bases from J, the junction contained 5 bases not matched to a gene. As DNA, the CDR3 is TGTGCCAGCAGCTTAGGGGGAGGGCTGGAGACCCAGTACTTC. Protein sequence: CASSLGGGLETQYF.

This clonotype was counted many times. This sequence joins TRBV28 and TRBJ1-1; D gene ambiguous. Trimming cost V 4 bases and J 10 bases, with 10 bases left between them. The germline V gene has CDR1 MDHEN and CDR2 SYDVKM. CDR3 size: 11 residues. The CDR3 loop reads CASSSLGPAFF. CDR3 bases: TGTGCCAGCAGTTCTCTCGGGCCAGCTTTCTTT.

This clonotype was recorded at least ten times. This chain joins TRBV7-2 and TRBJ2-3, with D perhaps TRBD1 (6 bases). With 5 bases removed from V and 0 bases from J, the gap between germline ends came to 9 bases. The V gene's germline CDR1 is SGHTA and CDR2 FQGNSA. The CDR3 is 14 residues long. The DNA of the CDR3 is TGTGCCAGCAGCAGACAGGTTAGCACAGATACGCAGTATTTT. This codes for CASSRQVSTDTQYF.

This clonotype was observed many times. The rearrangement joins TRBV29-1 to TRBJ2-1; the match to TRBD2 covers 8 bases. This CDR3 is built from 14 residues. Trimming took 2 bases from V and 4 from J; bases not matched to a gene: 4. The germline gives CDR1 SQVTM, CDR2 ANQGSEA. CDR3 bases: TGCAGCGTTGAACTACTAGCGGAATACAATGAGCAGTTCTTC. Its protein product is CSVELLAEYNEQFF.

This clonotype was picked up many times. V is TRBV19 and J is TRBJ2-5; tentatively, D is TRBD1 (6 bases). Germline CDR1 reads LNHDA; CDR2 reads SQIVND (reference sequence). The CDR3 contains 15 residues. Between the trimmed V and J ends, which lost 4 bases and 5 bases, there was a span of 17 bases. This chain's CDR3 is CASSSGGSSRETQYF. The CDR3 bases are TGTGCCAGTAGTAGTGGGGGCTCCTCCCGGGAGACCCAGTACTTC.

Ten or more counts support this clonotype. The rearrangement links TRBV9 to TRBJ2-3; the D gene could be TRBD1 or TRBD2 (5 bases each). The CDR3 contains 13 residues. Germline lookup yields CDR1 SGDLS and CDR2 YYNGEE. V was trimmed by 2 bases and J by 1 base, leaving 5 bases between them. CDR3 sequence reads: CASSVGGTDTQYF. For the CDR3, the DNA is TGTGCCAGCAGCGTGGGGGGCACAGATACGCAGTATTTT.

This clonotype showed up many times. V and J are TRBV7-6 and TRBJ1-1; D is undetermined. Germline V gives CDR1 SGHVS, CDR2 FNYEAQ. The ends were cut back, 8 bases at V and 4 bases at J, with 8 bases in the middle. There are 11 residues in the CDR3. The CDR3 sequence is CASEWGTEAFF. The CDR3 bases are TGTGCCAGCGAGTGGGGCACTGAAGCTTTCTTT.

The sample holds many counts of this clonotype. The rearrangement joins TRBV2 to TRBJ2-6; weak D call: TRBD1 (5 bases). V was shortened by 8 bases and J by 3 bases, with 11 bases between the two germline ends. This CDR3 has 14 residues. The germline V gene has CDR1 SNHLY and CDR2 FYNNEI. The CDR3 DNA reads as TGTGCCAGCGCTCCGACAGATGGGGCCAACGTCCTGACTTTC. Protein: CASAPTDGANVLTF.

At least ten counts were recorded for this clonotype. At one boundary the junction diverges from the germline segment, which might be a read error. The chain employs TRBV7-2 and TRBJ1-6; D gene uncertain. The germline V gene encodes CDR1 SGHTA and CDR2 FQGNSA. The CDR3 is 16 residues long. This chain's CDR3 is CASSLAGTGSNSPLHF. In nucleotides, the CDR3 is TGTGCCAGCAGCCTAGCAGGTACCGGTAGTAATTCACCCCTCCACTTT.

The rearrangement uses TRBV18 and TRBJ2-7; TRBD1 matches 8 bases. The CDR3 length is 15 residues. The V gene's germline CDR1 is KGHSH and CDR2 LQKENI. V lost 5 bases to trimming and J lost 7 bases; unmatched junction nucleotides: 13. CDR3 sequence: CASSGSTGAALEQYF. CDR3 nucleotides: TGTGCCAGCTCAGGATCGACAGGGGCGGCCTTGGAGCAGTACTTC.

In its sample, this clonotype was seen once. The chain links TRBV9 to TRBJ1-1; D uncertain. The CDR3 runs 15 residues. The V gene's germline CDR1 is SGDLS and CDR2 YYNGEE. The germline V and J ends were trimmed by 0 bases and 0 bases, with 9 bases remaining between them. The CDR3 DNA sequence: TGTGCCAGCAGCGTAGGTCGCCTAATGAACACTGAAGCTTTCTTT. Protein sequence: CASSVGRLMNTEAFF.

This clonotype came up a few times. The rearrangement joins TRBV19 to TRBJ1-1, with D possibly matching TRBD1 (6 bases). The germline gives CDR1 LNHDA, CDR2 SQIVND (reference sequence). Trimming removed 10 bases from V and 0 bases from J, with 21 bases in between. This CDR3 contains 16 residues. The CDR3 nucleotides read TGTGCCACCTCAGGGGAAACGCGGGGCATGAACACTGAAGCTTTCTTT. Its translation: CATSGETRGMNTEAFF.

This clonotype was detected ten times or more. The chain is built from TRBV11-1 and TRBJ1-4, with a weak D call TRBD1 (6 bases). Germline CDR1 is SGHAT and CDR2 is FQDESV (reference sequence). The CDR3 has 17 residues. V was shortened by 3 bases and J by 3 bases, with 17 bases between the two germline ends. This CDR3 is CASSFGQSVLPNEKLFF. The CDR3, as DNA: TGTGCCAGCAGCTTCGGACAGTCGGTTCTACCTAATGAAAAACTGTTTTTT.

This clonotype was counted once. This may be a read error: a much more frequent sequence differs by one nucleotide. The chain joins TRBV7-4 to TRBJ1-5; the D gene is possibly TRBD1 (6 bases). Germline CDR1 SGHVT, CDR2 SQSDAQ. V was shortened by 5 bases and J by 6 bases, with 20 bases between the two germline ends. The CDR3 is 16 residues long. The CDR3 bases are TGTGCCAGCAGCACAGACCTGAACAGGGACGCTCAGCCCCAGCATTTT. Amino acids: CASSTDLNRDAQPQHF.

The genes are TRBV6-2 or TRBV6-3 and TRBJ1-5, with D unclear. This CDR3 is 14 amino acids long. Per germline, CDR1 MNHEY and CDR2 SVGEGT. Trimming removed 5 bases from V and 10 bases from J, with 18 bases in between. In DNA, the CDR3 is TGTGCCAGCAGTCTCCCCCCCCCCCGTCCTCCCCAGCATTTT. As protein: CASSLPPPRPPQHF.

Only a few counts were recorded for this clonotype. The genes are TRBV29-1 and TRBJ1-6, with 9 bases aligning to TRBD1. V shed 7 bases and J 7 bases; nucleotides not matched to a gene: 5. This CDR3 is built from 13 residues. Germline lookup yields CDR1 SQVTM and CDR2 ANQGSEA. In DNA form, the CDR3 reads TGCAGCGCTCCGGACAGGGGAAATTCACCCCTCCACTTT. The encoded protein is CSAPDRGNSPLHF. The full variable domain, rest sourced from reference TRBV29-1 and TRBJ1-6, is SAVISQKPSRDICQRGTSLTIQCQVDSQVTMMFWYRQQPGQSLTLIATANQGSEATYESGFVIDKFPISRPNLTFSTLTVSNMSPEDSSIYLCSAPDRGNSPLHFGNGTRLTVT.